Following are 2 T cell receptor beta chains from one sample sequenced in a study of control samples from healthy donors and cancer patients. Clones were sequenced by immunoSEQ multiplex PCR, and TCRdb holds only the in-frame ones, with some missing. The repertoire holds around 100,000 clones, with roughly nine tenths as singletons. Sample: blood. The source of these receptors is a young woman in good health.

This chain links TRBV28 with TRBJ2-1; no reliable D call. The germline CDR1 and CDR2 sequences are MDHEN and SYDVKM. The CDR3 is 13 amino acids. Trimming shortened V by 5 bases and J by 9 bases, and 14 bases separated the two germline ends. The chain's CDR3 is CASSTVMRREQFF. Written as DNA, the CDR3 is TGTGCCAGCAGTACCGTAATGCGGCGTGAGCAGTTCTTC.

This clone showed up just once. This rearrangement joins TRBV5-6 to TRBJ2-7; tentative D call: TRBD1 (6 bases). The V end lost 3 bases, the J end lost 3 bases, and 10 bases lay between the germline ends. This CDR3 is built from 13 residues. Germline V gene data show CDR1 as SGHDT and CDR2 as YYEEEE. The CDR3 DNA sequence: TGTGCCAGCAGCTGGGACAACAACTACGAGCAGTACTTC. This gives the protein CASSWDNNYEQYF.